These 7 T cell receptor beta chains originate from one sample sequenced in a study of control samples from healthy donors and cancer patients. Sequencing used immunoSEQ multiplex PCR; TCRdb keeps in-frame clones, though not all of them. The sample lists around 84,000 clones; 75% to 95% were seen once. The sample consisted of blood. The receptors were sampled from a man aged 25 to 40 in good health.

This chain joins TRBV14 and TRBJ2-7; D is ambiguous. The ends were cut back, 3 bases at V and 2 bases at J, with 11 bases in the middle. The CDR3 spans 14 residues. Per germline, CDR1 SGHDN and CDR2 FVKESK. The DNA for the CDR3 is TGTGCCAGCAGCCAGCAGGTATCCCCCTACGAGCAGTACTTC. It specifies CASSQQVSPYEQYF.

The V gene is TRBV7-3, the J gene TRBJ2-4; 12 bases map to TRBD2. Germline V gives CDR1 SGHTA, CDR2 FQGTGA. V shed 3 bases, J shed 1 base, and the junction held 7 bases outside the gene matches. This CDR3 comprises 18 residues. The CDR3 DNA follows: TGTGCCAGCAGCTTCCCCCATACTAGCGGGAGGGCCAAAAACATTCAGTACTTC. It translates to CASSFPHTSGRAKNIQYF.

A single count supports this clone. CDR3 nucleotide sequence: TGTGCCAGCAGTACGACTCGACAGTCGGGGGAGCAGTACTTC. Protein sequence: CASSTTRQSGEQYF. V and J are TRBV6-2 or TRBV6-3 and TRBJ2-7; D may match TRBD1 or TRBD2 (5 bases each). From germline, CDR1 is MNHEY and CDR2 SVGEGT. V was cut by 5 bases and J by 7 bases, with 18 bases left in between. This CDR3 spans 14 amino acids.

V usage is TRBV14 and J usage is TRBJ2-1; a possible D gene is TRBD2 (6 bases). Trimming shortened V by 0 bases and J by 7 bases, and 16 bases separated the two germline ends. This CDR3 is built from 16 residues. Germline CDR1 SGHDN, CDR2 FVKESK. DNA of the CDR3: TGTGCCAGCAGCCAAGATAGGCCGGGGGTGTGGAATGAGCAGTTCTTC. Translating it yields CASSQDRPGVWNEQFF.

The chain combines TRBV7-9 with TRBJ2-7; 7 nucleotides match TRBD1. Germline trimming cut 4 bases from V and 2 bases from J; bases unmatched to any gene: 5. The CDR3 extends over 14 amino acids. Germline V gene data show CDR1 as SEHNR and CDR2 as FQNEAQ (reference sequence). CDR3 protein: CASSSQTGPYEQYF. The CDR3, as DNA: TGTGCCAGCAGCTCACAGACAGGGCCCTACGAGCAGTACTTC.

The chain is built from TRBV9 and TRBJ2-1; 12 bases agree with TRBD1. V lost 0 bases and J lost 9; bases outside the gene matches: 7. The CDR3 consists of 16 residues. Germline V gene sequence: CDR1 SGDLS, CDR2 YYNGEE. For the CDR3, the DNA is TGTGCCAGCAGCGTAGCGGGGACAGGGGGCAATTTTGAGCAGTTCTTC. As protein: CASSVAGTGGNFEQFF.

V is TRBV11-3 and J is TRBJ2-1; tentatively, D is TRBD1 or TRBD2 (5 bases each). Germline CDR1 reads SGHNT; CDR2 reads YENEEA. Trimming pared 1 base from V and 12 bases from J, leaving 10 bases between. There are 12 residues in the CDR3. CDR3 sequence (DNA): TGTGCCAGCAGCTTAGGGGTGGGGGTGCAGTTCTTC. Translated: CASSLGVGVQFF.